The subject of this entry is one T cell receptor beta chain. The antigen remains unidentified. This sample was taken from a study of long-term antiretroviral therapy in people with HIV. At the level of the study: Sampling started about a decade before the 2015 immediate-ART recommendation.

With 5 bases removed from V and 7 bases from J, the gap between germline ends came to 20 bases. The CDR3 extends over 15 amino acids. The germline gives CDR1 MNHEY, CDR2 SVGAGI. Run at survey level, the immunoSEQ assay was version v3.0. Measured with immunoSEQ multiplex PCR; TCRdb has only the in-frame clones, and not every one. The sample yields some 31,000 clones, over 70% seen once. General study findings and limits: Controls showed broader CDR3 length ranges than did the HIV repertoires. Those clones which expanded before ART made up the dominant part of the repertoire at all time points.

The chain couples TRBV6-5 to TRBJ2-5, with D perhaps TRBD1 or TRBD2 (5 bases each). This sequence was found in a woman in her 50s with HIV. The specimen comprised unsorted PBMCs, sampled 3.1 years after starting antiretroviral therapy. CDR3 amino acids: CASSTGPTPQGTQYF. The CDR3, as DNA: TGTGCCAGCAGTACGGGACCAACTCCCCAGGGGACCCAGTACTTC.